The rows below give T cell receptor beta chains drawn from one sample of a study of OX40 agonist ivuxolimab in advanced cancers. The data were produced by immunoSEQ multiplex PCR, yet TCRdb's version contains in-frame clones alone and is incomplete. This sample has some 98,000 clones, with roughly nine tenths found just once. Sequences were derived from CD4+ or CD8+ T cells sorted from blood, sampled in a trial of the OX40 agonist ivuxolimab. The receptor source for this set is an adult with an advanced solid tumor such as melanoma, head and neck, liver or kidney cancer. Both conserved end residues are part of each CDR3. The order of the fields is CDR3 protein, V gene, J gene.

CASTQGREETQYF	TRBV6-6	TRBJ2-5
CASSPGSSTNENLFF	TRBV11-2	TRBJ1-4
CASSPLRPGGGNTIYF	TRBV6-6	TRBJ1-3
CASSLAEKLFF	TRBV11-1	TRBJ1-4
CASRGSTLNTEAFF	TRBV6-5	TRBJ1-1
CASSLPGANTGELFF	TRBV5-1	TRBJ2-2
CASSLGGGSDEQYF	TRBV5-1	TRBJ2-7
CASSPGLAASYEQYF	TRBV7-2	TRBJ2-7
CASSSFAYEQYF	TRBV6-6	TRBJ2-7
CATSRDLGSAETQYF	TRBV15	TRBJ2-5
CASSPHGNSDTQYF	TRBV7-3	TRBJ2-3
CASSPDRSEQFF	TRBV18	TRBJ2-1
CASSLLGLAGTYEQYF	TRBV28	TRBJ2-7
CASSQDWGSAAGSTDTQYF	TRBV4-3	TRBJ2-3
CSARRETQYF	TRBV20-1	TRBJ2-5
CASSPYAGRDTDEQFF	TRBV7-9	TRBJ2-1
CASSLGTGGGTETQYF	TRBV4-1	TRBJ2-5
CASRNRGTGELFF	TRBV6-5	TRBJ2-2
CASSVTRLAGGNEQFF	TRBV9	TRBJ2-1
CASSLARGQTEAFF	TRBV7-2	TRBJ1-1
CASSLRSYEQYF	TRBV7-9	TRBJ2-7
CASSYGGAGEQYF	TRBV11-2	TRBJ2-7
CASSDAVSPLHF	TRBV25-1	TRBJ1-6
CASSSGQTYQPQHF	TRBV13	TRBJ1-5
CASSPSVEPWNEQFF	TRBV18	TRBJ2-1
CAISESGTQEKLFF	TRBV10-3	TRBJ1-4
CASSPLSSGRAREQFF	TRBV18	TRBJ2-1
CASSLAKEASSEAFF	TRBV7-2	TRBJ1-1
CASSVGGIENTEAFF	TRBV9	TRBJ1-1
CASSSAGKSYNEQFF	TRBV7-2	TRBJ2-1
CASSPLGRSSEQFF	TRBV7-6	TRBJ2-1
CASSPTAGYRTDTQYF	TRBV9	TRBJ2-3
CASSLSVLPTIEQFF	TRBV7-7	TRBJ2-1
CASSQEGGDQPQHF	TRBV4-3	TRBJ1-5
CASSQYTPGTGAETQYF	TRBV4-2	TRBJ2-5
CASRSAEGYAEAFF	TRBV19	TRBJ1-1
CASSLLAGEEYEQYF	TRBV28	TRBJ2-7
CASNGGLDQPQHF	TRBV6-1	TRBJ1-5
CASGRGQETQYF	TRBV2	TRBJ2-5
CASSSGLAGGYQETQYF	TRBV7-6	TRBJ2-5
CASSPRGELFF	TRBV18	TRBJ2-2
CASSLVHIGGDTGELFF	TRBV5-5	TRBJ2-2
CATSRNRTSGSGISYEQYF	TRBV15	TRBJ2-7
CATSRVRMGYSNQPQHF	TRBV15	TRBJ1-5
CASSTQTGGGETQYF	TRBV5-4	TRBJ2-5
CASSPGYLGQTNIQYF	TRBV18	TRBJ2-4
CASSPLGQGSYNEQFF	TRBV18	TRBJ2-1
CASKWLAGGQNEQFF	TRBV5-1	TRBJ2-1